This TCR beta chain was retrieved from a study of T cell repertoires in urothelial bladder cancer. Background on the study: A few lesions each were cT0, cTa, cT1, and cT2 or greater. Study outcomes and limitations: Carcinoma specimens had fewer T cells than benign specimens. In carcinoma specimens, a single clone made up to about 15% of infiltrating lymphocytes.

To note about this clone: Antigen specificity is unknown.

The table came from immunoSEQ multiplex PCR; TCRdb's copy has only in-frame clones and leaves some out. The sample has 10,000 or so clones, around 68% seen once; the top ten hold approximately 7%. CDR1 and CDR2 (germline): MNHEY, SMNVEV (reference sequence). Between the trimmed V and J ends, which lost 5 bases and 3 bases, there was a span of 14 bases. The CDR3 extends over 15 amino acids. The chain has TRBV27 and TRBJ1-5; D is unresolved. Material: tumor-infiltrating cells from bladder cancer. This clonotype originated in a human donor with a benign inflammatory bladder lesion. In DNA form, the CDR3 reads TGTGCCAGCAGTCCTCGCAGCCACCTCAATCAGCCCCAGCATTTT. As protein: CASSPRSHLNQPQHF.